This T cell receptor (beta chain) appears in the sequencing data of a study of blood T cell repertoires in COVID-19. This CDR3 spans 18 amino acids. With V trimmed by 2 bases and J by 0 bases, 9 bases remained unmatched. Sequencing was performed with immunoSEQ multiplex PCR; in TCRdb, only in-frame clones are kept and a portion is missing. This table has fewer than 120,000 clones, 76% appearing once. This chain uses TRBV23-1 with TRBJ1-3, with 8 nucleotides matching TRBD1. TRBV23-1 is labeled an ORF, and its function is uncertain. The clonotype was recovered from an elderly woman with acute or convalescent COVID-19. What was sequenced was peripheral blood. The CDR3 nucleotides read TGCGCCAGCAGTCAAAAGGTGCCGGACAGGGACTCTGGAAACACCATATATTTT. Amino acid sequence: CASSQKVPDRDSGNTIYF.